This T cell receptor (beta chain) originates from a study of T cells in Graves' hyperthyroidism and ophthalmopathy. On the study more broadly: It was at initial diagnosis, before any treatment, that peripheral blood was collected. Study-wide findings and caveats: Most thyroid-expanded clonotypes above 0.001 were also found in blood.

This clonotype was counted at least ten times. Its specificity is not known. Trimming cost V 4 bases and J 2 bases; bases outside gene matches: 14. The V gene's germline CDR1 is SGHAT and CDR2 FQNNGV. The CDR3 consists of 17 residues. RNA transcripts yielded amplified TCR beta CDR3 regions. Using the HTBI primer set, a first-round RT-PCR was run on the TCR CDR3. TCRdb processed the multiplex PCR reads anew with MiXCR; each CDR3 protein has one entry. This sample carries about 280,000 distinct CDR3 sequences, around a quarter of them seen once, and the ten largest clones take around 28%. Blood was obtained at the first hyperthyroidism diagnosis, which preceded any ophthalmopathy symptoms. Using 10 ml of fresh peripheral blood, PBMCs were prepared.

V and J are TRBV11-2 and TRBJ2-7; 7 bases are shared with TRBD1. Source material: blood. The TCR was taken from a man between 35 and 55 years old with Graves' hyperthyroidism that later progressed to Graves' ophthalmopathy. CDR3 amino acids: CASSSRNPGQSAYEQYF. CDR3 sequence (DNA): TGTGCCAGCAGCTCACGGAACCCGGGACAGAGTGCCTACGAGCAGTACTTC.